Given below is one TCR beta chain in context. The V segment lost 3 bases and the J segment 1 base; nucleotides outside the gene matches: 2. The germline V gene has CDR1 KGHSH and CDR2 LQKENI. The CDR3 runs to 15 residues. TCRdb used MiXCR to reprocess the 5' RACE reads, holding one entry per CDR3 protein. The sample has some 54,000 distinct CDR3 sequences; 15% to 20% are singletons. The sequenced sample consisted of naive CD4+ T cells sorted from blood. Subset here: naive CD4+ T cells, CD4+CD45RA+CD25-. The origin of this receptor is a female donor with breast cancer. V gene TRBV18 combines with J gene TRBJ2-1, with 8 bases identical to TRBD2. The CDR3 region is CASSPGRVSYNEQFF. CDR3 sequence (DNA): TGTGCCAGCTCACCCGGGAGGGTATCCTACAATGAGCAGTTCTTC.